Presented here are 10 T cell receptor beta chains from one specimen sequenced in a study of T cell repertoires in cytomegalovirus infection. Which antigens these TCRs recognize remains unknown. TCRdb reprocessed the reads with MiXCR, giving one entry per CDR3 protein. The table records around 360,000 distinct CDR3 sequences, 34% of them present only once. The sample in question was cultured PBMCs, obtained from culture after CMV antigen stimulation. These receptors all stem from a human donor in good health (CMV status not recorded). Some clones in this sample may be carry-over from other donors' samples.

The rearrangement uses TRBV7-3 and TRBJ2-1, with 7 bases that match TRBD2. V dropped 5 bases and J dropped 0; count of bases not matched to a gene: 7. Germline lookup yields CDR1 SGHTA and CDR2 FQGTGA. This CDR3 has 16 amino acids. CDR3 coding DNA: TGTGCCAGCAGCCCCTGGGGCGGGAGCTCCTACAATGAGCAGTTCTTC. Its protein product is CASSPWGGSSYNEQFF.

Many counts were recorded for this clonotype. This chain joins TRBV7-2 and TRBJ2-3, with 9 bases fitting TRBD2. Trimming removed 5 bases from V and 5 bases from J; junction bases left unmatched: 11. From germline, CDR1 is SGHTA and CDR2 FQGNSA. CDR3 size: 16 residues. The CDR3: CASSPNSGRSGDTQYF. CDR3 DNA: TGTGCCAGCAGCCCCAATAGCGGGAGATCGGGAGATACGCAGTATTTT.

The chain links TRBV30 to TRBJ2-1; 7 nucleotides line up with TRBD2. J gave up 3 bases and V 4 bases, and 3 bases lay outside the gene matches. CDR3 length equals 13 residues. The germline V gene has CDR1 GTSNPN and CDR2 SVGIG (reference sequence). The CDR3 nucleotides are TGTGCCTGGAAAGCGGGAAGCTACAATGAGCAGTTCTTC. Protein sequence: CAWKAGSYNEQFF.

This clonotype was detected only a few times. The chain links TRBV20-1 to TRBJ1-1, with 7 nucleotides matching TRBD1. Germline V CDR1 and CDR2: DFQATT, SNEGSKA (reference sequence). The CDR3 is made up of 15 amino acids. V shed 4 bases and J 0 bases; nucleotides not matched to a gene: 8. In nucleotides, the CDR3 is TGCAGTGCTAAGCGGACAGGAAGTATGAACACTGAAGCTTTCTTT. Translated: CSAKRTGSMNTEAFF.

There are a few counts of this clonotype. The chain joins TRBV28 to TRBJ1-5, with 8 bases fitting TRBD1. This CDR3 contains 18 residues. J gave up 5 bases and V 5 bases, and 17 bases lay outside the gene matches. Germline loops: CDR1 MDHEN, CDR2 SYDVKM. CDR3 sequence reads: CASSPPGTGFRRYQPQHF. The CDR3 DNA sequence: TGTGCCAGCAGTCCACCCGGGACAGGTTTTCGTAGATATCAGCCCCAGCATTTT.

This clonotype was picked up many times. The J gene is TRBJ2-3, the V gene TRBV7-2; TRBD2 aligns across 7 bases. J lost 6 bases, V lost 1 base, and 4 bases had no gene match. This CDR3 contains 14 residues. Looked up from germline, CDR1 is SGHTA and CDR2 is FQGNSA. The CDR3 sequence is CASSLDRGVDTQYF. The DNA of the CDR3 is TGTGCCAGCAGCTTAGATCGGGGGGTGGATACGCAGTATTTT.

In this sample, this clonotype turned up a few times. The chain has TRBV4-2 and TRBJ2-1; D call uncertain. This CDR3 spans 14 amino acids. Between the trimmed V and J ends, which lost 1 base and 2 bases, there was a span of 6 bases. Germline lookup yields CDR1 LGHNA and CDR2 YNFKEQ. The CDR3 nucleotides read TGTGCCAGCAGCCAAGCTAGGGCCTACAATGAGCAGTTCTTC. Translated, it gives CASSQARAYNEQFF.

This clonotype was picked up many times. The chain combines TRBV7-2 with TRBJ2-7, with 8 bases that match TRBD1. The germline V gene has CDR1 SGHTA and CDR2 FQGNSA. The CDR3 is 15 amino acids. V lost 0 bases, J lost 7 bases, and 8 bases stayed unmatched. The CDR3 nucleotides are TGTGCCAGCAGCTTAGCTCCAGGGGGCCGCGCAGAGCAGTACTTC. Translation gives CASSLAPGGRAEQYF.

As regards this clonotype: Since no conserved phenylalanine or tryptophan closes the CDR3, a read error is the likely cause. This chain uses TRBV6-2 or TRBV6-3 with TRBJ2-1; D may be TRBD2 (5 bases). CDR1 and CDR2 (germline): MNHEY, SVGEGT. The CDR3 length is 14 residues. The V end was cut by 8 bases, the J end by 8 bases, with 19 bases between. The CDR3 DNA reads as TGTGCCAGCGAGCGTAGCGAAGATACGGATGAGCAGTTCTTA. It encodes CASERSEDTDEQFL.

This clonotype was found a few times. The chain carries TRBV6-2 or TRBV6-3 and TRBJ2-1; D not certain. Deletions cut 5 bases from V and 4 bases from J, with 9 bases between. Germline assignment: CDR1 MNHEY and CDR2 SVGEGT. The CDR3 sequence is 13 residues long. This CDR3 reads CASSRAAYNEQFF. Written as DNA, the CDR3 is TGTGCCAGCAGTCGCGCAGCATACAATGAGCAGTTCTTC.